This T cell receptor (beta chain) was captured in a study of T-cell reconstitution after alpha-beta-depleted transplantation in children. CDR1 is DFQATT, CDR2 SNEGSKA, per germline (reference sequence). There are 13 residues in the CDR3. The J segment lost 7 bases and the V segment lost 3 bases, leaving 6 bases of the junction unmatched. Unique molecular identifiers were used to barcode this TCRbeta library. MiXCR, applied by TCRdb to the PCR reads, yields one record per CDR3 protein. The table has more than 200,000 distinct CDR3 sequences, roughly 23% seen once. For this clonotype: Antigen: not known.

General study points: At the one-year point after transplant, T-cell counts and TCRbeta diversity were found to come mostly from T cells that had been newly produced. It was surviving recipient T cells and thymic progenitors that gave some patients high TCRbeta diversity at day 60.

The clonotype was recovered from a girl between 2 and 10 years old with Fanconi anemia, due to receive a stem cell transplant. The chain is built from TRBV20-1 and TRBJ1-5, with TRBD1 matching 7 bases. Sequences were derived from PBMCs, sampled before TCRalphabeta/CD19-depleted stem cell transplant. The CDR3 protein is CSASVGGGQPQHF. The DNA of the CDR3 is TGCAGTGCTAGTGTAGGGGGCGGGCAGCCCCAGCATTTT.